The T cell receptor beta chain under discussion was sequenced for a study of T cells after yellow fever vaccination. The study's findings and limits: Post-booster repertoires contained most primary-vaccination clones again (approximately 95% CD4, approximately 86% CD8). Across the CD4 and CD8 compartments, a small share of clonotypes was present in both.

The CDR3 is 15 amino acids. CDR1 and CDR2 (germline): MNHEY, SMNVEV (reference sequence). V shed 3 bases, J shed 3 bases, and the junction held 3 bases outside the gene matches. Template-switching 5'RACE yielded the TCR cDNA; a universal primer site and UMIs were added in the process. TCRdb called the 5' RACE reads again in MiXCR, with one record for every CDR3 protein. The sample includes about 240,000 distinct CDR3 sequences, 6.9% of them seen just once. In this sample, this clonotype turned up many times. What it binds is not known. The sample consisted of CD4+ T cells sorted from PBMCs, taken 15 days after the yellow fever booster vaccination. This sequence joins TRBV27 and TRBJ2-1, with TRBD1 matching over 9 bases. The source is a man in his thirties or forties who received the YFV17D yellow fever vaccine. The CDR3 sequence: CASSFRDRDYNEQFF. Here the CDR3 DNA reads TGTGCCAGCAGTTTCCGGGACAGGGACTACAATGAGCAGTTCTTC.